This TCR beta chain was captured by sequencing in a study of regulatory T cells in long-lasting Graves disease. Libraries of TCR beta came from iRepertoire HTBI primers plus Arm-PCR of CDR3 regions. TCRdb recomputed calls from the multiplex PCR reads with MiXCR, one row per CDR3 protein. The data contain about 660,000 distinct CDR3 sequences, 30% of them singletons. This clonotype was detected a few times. Stated time point: persistent/refractory GD, antithyroid drugs over 5 years with positive TRAb. The authors made the TCR library using RNA they extracted from PBMCs. V dropped 3 bases and J dropped 4 bases, with 10 bases sitting between them. This CDR3 has 14 residues. CDR1 and CDR2 from the germline V gene are GTSNPN and SVGIG (reference sequence).

The TCR comes from a female donor with Graves disease. The gene calls are TRBV30 and TRBJ2-6; D perhaps matches TRBD2 (6 bases). Source: peripheral blood mononuclear cells (PBMCs), taken when the disease was refractory, from a patient treated with antithyroid drugs. The CDR3 protein is CAWRAGLGANVLTF. As DNA, the CDR3 is TGTGCCTGGAGGGCGGGGCTAGGGGCCAACGTCCTGACTTTC.